The 15 T cell receptor beta chains in this list originate from one sample, sequenced in a study of T-cell memory formation after mild COVID-19. Each CDR3 protein is one row after TCRdb ran MiXCR on the 5' RACE reads. The data hold roughly 550,000 distinct CDR3 sequences, with around 21% observed a single time. Specimen: PBMCs or a T cell subset sorted from them (not recorded which). The receptors originated from an adult woman who had mild COVID-19 (a few samples of this study predate the infection). Cell type and time point are not known.

This chain links TRBV20-1 with TRBJ2-1, with TRBD2 matching over 8 bases. The CDR3 extends over 22 amino acids. CDR1 and CDR2 from the germline V gene are DFQATT and SNEGSKA (reference sequence). V lost 3 bases to trimming and J lost 2 bases; unmatched junction nucleotides: 27. CDR3 nucleotides: TGCAGTGCTAGGTGGGCTAGCGGGCGAACCAACGAACCCAAAACCCCCTACAATGAGCAGTTCTTC. Amino acid sequence: CSARWASGRTNEPKTPYNEQFF.

This clonotype was observed a few times. The chain is built from TRBV20-1 and TRBJ2-1; the match to TRBD2 covers 8 bases. There are 16 residues in the CDR3. V lost 4 bases to trimming and J lost 3 bases; unmatched junction nucleotides: 11. Germline assignment: CDR1 DFQATT and CDR2 SNEGSKA (reference sequence). Here the CDR3 reads CSATGQGGGIYNEQFF. CDR3 nucleotide sequence: TGCAGTGCTACCGGCCAGGGCGGGGGGATCTACAATGAGCAGTTCTTC.

A few counts support this clonotype. The chain carries TRBV3-1 and TRBJ2-5; D might be TRBD2 (5 bases). Germline values: CDR1 LGHDT, CDR2 YNNKEL (reference sequence). The CDR3 consists of 13 residues. Trimming removed 4 bases from V and 1 base from J, with 7 bases in between. For the CDR3, the DNA is TGTGCCAGCAGCCGAGGACTCCAAGAGACCCAGTACTTC. Protein: CASSRGLQETQYF.

This clonotype turned up a few times. As DNA, the CDR3 is TGTGCCTGGAGTGGGTATGGGCAGGGAAAGGACGAGCAGTACTTC. Protein sequence: CAWSGYGQGKDEQYF. This chain connects TRBV30 to TRBJ2-7, with D possibly being TRBD1 (5 bases). This CDR3 contains 15 residues. Trimming removed 1 base at V and 5 bases at J, with 18 bases between. Looked up from germline, CDR1 is GTSNPN and CDR2 is SVGIG (reference sequence).

The J gene is TRBJ2-7, the V gene TRBV12-3 or TRBV12-4, with TRBD2 matching 7 bases. J lost 0 bases, V lost 6 bases, and 8 bases had no gene match. CDR3 size: 15 residues. CDR3 DNA sequence: TGTGCCAGCAGCCCGGGACTACCGAACTCCTACGAGCAGTACTTC. Translated: CASSPGLPNSYEQYF.

This chain links TRBV7-2 with TRBJ1-2, with D perhaps matching TRBD1 (6 bases). The germline gives CDR1 SGHTA, CDR2 FQGNSA. The V end was cut by 7 bases, the J end by 4 bases, with 16 bases between. The CDR3 spans 14 residues. CDR3 amino acids: CASILTGSSYGYTF. CDR3 nucleotides: TGTGCCAGCATCTTGACAGGTTCCTCCTATGGCTACACCTTC.

This clonotype was observed a handful of times. This sequence joins TRBV18 and TRBJ2-7; D remains ambiguous. The CDR3 is 15 amino acids. Trimming left V 4 bases short and J 2 bases short, with 15 bases between. From germline, CDR1 is KGHSH and CDR2 LQKENI. CDR3 in amino acids: CASSQADGSTYEQYF. In nucleotides, the CDR3 is TGTGCCAGCTCACAGGCAGACGGATCTACCTACGAGCAGTACTTC.

The table lists this clonotype with a few counts. V and J are TRBV12-3 or TRBV12-4 and TRBJ2-2; maybe TRBD1 (5 bases). V was clipped by 7 bases and J by 3 bases, with 15 bases between them. There are 15 residues in the CDR3. For the CDR3, the DNA is TGTGCCAGCATGGTCAGGGTCACCTACACCGGGGAGCTGTTTTTT. The encoded protein is CASMVRVTYTGELFF.

This clonotype was counted only a few times. The J gene is TRBJ2-7, the V gene TRBV5-1, with D perhaps TRBD1 (5 bases). There are 14 residues in the CDR3. Between the trimmed V and J ends, which lost 1 base and 2 bases, there was a span of 10 bases. Germline CDR1 is SGHRS and CDR2 is YFSETQ. CDR3 amino acids: CASSLRPQAYEQYF. The CDR3 DNA is TGCGCCAGCAGCTTGAGGCCACAGGCCTACGAGCAGTACTTC.

V usage is TRBV15 and J usage is TRBJ1-2; D might be TRBD1 (5 bases). The CDR3 has 14 amino acids. The V gene lost 1 base and the J gene lost 2 bases, with 8 bases spanning the gap. CDR1 is LNHNV and CDR2 is YYDKDF in the germline V gene (reference sequence). The CDR3 reads CATSRAGANYGYTF. CDR3 bases: TGTGCCACCAGCAGAGCCGGGGCGAACTATGGCTACACCTTC.

This clonotype was recorded a few times. The rearrangement uses TRBV7-3 and TRBJ2-1, with D unresolved. Per germline, CDR1 SGHTA and CDR2 FQGTGA. V was cut by 1 base and J by 7 bases, with 8 bases left in between. The CDR3 totals 13 residues. The CDR3 sequence is CASSLSKANEQFF. In DNA, the CDR3 is TGTGCCAGCAGCTTAAGTAAGGCAAATGAGCAGTTCTTC.

The chain uses TRBV7-9 and TRBJ1-2; no definite D call. The germline V and J ends were trimmed by 0 bases and 8 bases, with 10 bases remaining between them. The CDR3 covers 13 residues. Germline CDR1 and CDR2: SEHNR and FQNEAQ (reference sequence). CDR3 in amino acids: CASSLANPLGYTF. The CDR3 DNA sequence: TGTGCCAGCAGCTTAGCTAACCCCTTAGGCTACACCTTC.

This chain joins TRBV20-1 and TRBJ1-3, with 7 positions matching TRBD1. Trimming at V came to 1 base and at J to 4 bases, leaving 4 bases not matched to a gene. Germline V lookup: CDR1 DFQATT, CDR2 SNEGSKA (reference sequence). CDR3 length: 14 amino acids. This CDR3 is CSARAGQAGNTIYF. CDR3 nucleotides: TGCAGTGCTAGAGCCGGACAGGCGGGAAACACCATATATTTT.

The V gene is TRBV12-3 or TRBV12-4, the J gene TRBJ2-7, with a weak D call TRBD2 (6 bases). The V gene lost 2 bases and the J gene lost 0 bases, with 8 bases spanning the gap. The CDR3 has 14 amino acids. For the CDR3, the DNA is TGTGCCAGCAGTTTACACGGGAGCTCCTACGAGCAGTACTTC. Its protein is CASSLHGSSYEQYF.

The genes are TRBV15 and TRBJ2-6; D ambiguous. This CDR3 is built from 16 residues. V lost 1 base and J lost 0, with 7 bases in between. CDR1 and CDR2 (germline): LNHNV, YYDKDF (reference sequence). The CDR3 region has the DNA TGTGCCACCAGCAGAGTACCCGACTCTGGGGCCAACGTCCTGACTTTC. This codes for CATSRVPDSGANVLTF.